The clone carrying this T cell receptor beta chain was detected ten times or more. Its antigen is not known. The time point denotes: persistent/refractory GD, antithyroid drugs over 5 years with positive TRAb. There was RNA extracted from PBMCs, and the TCR library was made from it. The authors diagnosed Graves' disease using American Thyroid Association guidelines. Approximately 9 milliliters of peripheral blood were taken and placed in EDTA tubes. The data belong to a study of regulatory T cells in long-lasting Graves disease. This CDR3 contains 14 residues. Trimming left V 4 bases short and J 4 bases short, with 13 bases between. Looked up from germline, CDR1 is MNHEY and CDR2 is SVGEGT. Study outcomes and limitations: With persistent disease, TRBV28, TRBJ1-2 and TRBJ2-5 were the favored segments.

CDR3-region Arm-PCR and iRepertoire HTBI primers produced the TCR beta libraries. Each CDR3 protein is one row after TCRdb ran MiXCR on the multiplex PCR reads. The sample carries roughly 360,000 distinct CDR3 sequences, around 23% recorded once. The sequence derives from a woman between 40 and 50 years old with Graves disease. V and J are TRBV6-2 or TRBV6-3 and TRBJ1-1; TRBD1 is a possible D gene (6 bases). The sequencing here drew on peripheral blood mononuclear cells (PBMCs), taken when the disease was refractory, from a patient treated with antithyroid drugs. CDR3 sequence (DNA): TGTGCCAGCAGTTCCGGGACAATAGGCACTGAAGCTTTCTTT. This translates into CASSSGTIGTEAFF.